A selection of T cell receptor beta chains follows, all from one sample in a study of CD8+ T cells in alopecia areata. Profiled with immunoSEQ multiplex PCR; TCRdb holds only in-frame clones, not every one. The table has more than 100,000 clones, roughly half seen once. Sequencing was performed on CD4+ T cells sorted from blood. Receptor source: a human donor in good health. Both conserved end residues are part of each CDR3. Each record gives: CDR3 DNA, CDR3 protein, V gene, J gene, CDR3 length, clone size, D gene. The D gene is left open where the match is weak. Where a row states a size, it is once, few, many or the class of an expanded clone; other rows omit it.

CDR3 DNA: TGTGCCAGCAGCCGGGGACAGGGGAGAGAGACCCAGTACTTC; CDR3 protein: CASSRGQGRETQYF; V gene: TRBV11-2; J gene: TRBJ2-5; CDR3 length: 14; clone size: -; D gene: TRBD1
CDR3 DNA: TGTGCCAGCAGCCAAGGGCTGTGGCGGGGGGTAAGCACAGATACGCAGTATTTT; CDR3 protein: CASSQGLWRGVSTDTQYF; V gene: TRBV4-2; J gene: TRBJ2-3; CDR3 length: 18; clone size: -; D gene: TRBD2
CDR3 DNA: TGTGCCAGCAGCAAGGACAGGGGGTACGAGCAGTACTTC; CDR3 protein: CASSKDRGYEQYF; V gene: TRBV7-9; J gene: TRBJ2-7; CDR3 length: 13; clone size: few; D gene: TRBD1
CDR3 DNA: TGTGCCAGCAGCGTAGGCTGGGGGCGCGACACCGGGGAGCTGTTTTTT; CDR3 protein: CASSVGWGRDTGELFF; V gene: TRBV9; J gene: TRBJ2-2; CDR3 length: 16; clone size: -; D gene: -
CDR3 DNA: TGTGCCACCAGGTGGGGGTCGAGCACAGATACGCAGTATTTT; CDR3 protein: CATRWGSSTDTQYF; V gene: TRBV28; J gene: TRBJ2-3; CDR3 length: 14; clone size: few; D gene: -
CDR3 DNA: TGTGCCATCAGTGAGTCCGGGACAGACAGCCTCACAGATACGCAGTATTTT; CDR3 protein: CAISESGTDSLTDTQYF; V gene: TRBV10-3; J gene: TRBJ2-3; CDR3 length: 17; clone size: few; D gene: TRBD1
CDR3 DNA: TGCGCCAGCAGCCCGGATGGGACAGGACCTAGCACAGATACGCAGTATTTT; CDR3 protein: CASSPDGTGPSTDTQYF; V gene: TRBV5-1; J gene: TRBJ2-3; CDR3 length: 17; clone size: once; D gene: TRBD1
CDR3 DNA: TGTGCCAGCAGCGGCCCCAGGGGCGCTTCCTACGAGCAGTACTTC; CDR3 protein: CASSGPRGASYEQYF; V gene: TRBV13; J gene: TRBJ2-7; CDR3 length: 15; clone size: -; D gene: -
CDR3 DNA: TGTGCCACCAGCAGAGGACTAGCCGAGGGGGAAAGTCTGCAGTTCTTC; CDR3 protein: CATSRGLAEGESLQFF; V gene: TRBV15; J gene: TRBJ2-1; CDR3 length: 16; clone size: -; D gene: -
CDR3 DNA: TGCGCCAGCAGCTTGGGGGGCAGGAGGAGTGCAGATACGCAGTATTTT; CDR3 protein: CASSLGGRRSADTQYF; V gene: TRBV5-1; J gene: TRBJ2-3; CDR3 length: 16; clone size: -; D gene: -
CDR3 DNA: TGTGCCAGTAACACACCCGGGACTAGCGGGGACTACGAGCAGTACTTC; CDR3 protein: CASNTPGTSGDYEQYF; V gene: TRBV28; J gene: TRBJ2-7; CDR3 length: 16; clone size: few; D gene: TRBD2
CDR3 DNA: TGTGCCAGCAGTCGCAGTGGGAGCTCCTACGAGCAGTACTTC; CDR3 protein: CASSRSGSSYEQYF; V gene: TRBV11-1; J gene: TRBJ2-7; CDR3 length: 14; clone size: -; D gene: -
CDR3 DNA: TGTGCCAGCAGCCCCCCCGGTTGGACTAGCGGGTCCGGGGAGTTCTTC; CDR3 protein: CASSPPGWTSGSGEFF; V gene: TRBV7-9; J gene: TRBJ2-1; CDR3 length: 16; clone size: few; D gene: TRBD2
CDR3 DNA: TGTGCCAGCAGCTTAAATCCGGACAGGGTGGCAGAGACCCAGTACTTC; CDR3 protein: CASSLNPDRVAETQYF; V gene: TRBV7-2; J gene: TRBJ2-5; CDR3 length: 16; clone size: few; D gene: TRBD1
CDR3 DNA: TGTGCCTGGAGTTCCGGGACACGGGAGCAGTACTTC; CDR3 protein: CAWSSGTREQYF; V gene: TRBV30; J gene: TRBJ2-7; CDR3 length: 12; clone size: -; D gene: -
CDR3 DNA: TGCAGCGTTGAAAACAGGGCTGGAAACACCATATATTTT; CDR3 protein: CSVENRAGNTIYF; V gene: TRBV29-1; J gene: TRBJ1-3; CDR3 length: 13; clone size: -; D gene: -
CDR3 DNA: TGTGCCAGCACCCGGACAGCGAGCTCCTACAATGAGCAGTTCTTC; CDR3 protein: CASTRTASSYNEQFF; V gene: TRBV5-6; J gene: TRBJ2-1; CDR3 length: 15; clone size: once; D gene: -
CDR3 DNA: TGTGCCAGCAGCACCGAGAATTCACCCCTCCACTTT; CDR3 protein: CASSTENSPLHF; V gene: TRBV7-9; J gene: TRBJ1-6; CDR3 length: 12; clone size: -; D gene: -
CDR3 DNA: TGCAGCGTTGTACCCTCTCGGGGGGGAGTAGAGACCCAGTACTTC; CDR3 protein: CSVVPSRGGVETQYF; V gene: TRBV29-1; J gene: TRBJ2-5; CDR3 length: 15; clone size: -; D gene: TRBD2
CDR3 DNA: TGCGCCAGCAGCCAAGCCCTGGGCGCGGGGGCACAAGAGACCCAGTACTTC; CDR3 protein: CASSQALGAGAQETQYF; V gene: TRBV4-1; J gene: TRBJ2-5; CDR3 length: 17; clone size: -; D gene: -
CDR3 DNA: TGTGCCTGGAGTGGGGGGAACTATGGCTACACCTTC; CDR3 protein: CAWSGGNYGYTF; V gene: TRBV30; J gene: TRBJ1-2; CDR3 length: 12; clone size: -; D gene: -
CDR3 DNA: TGTGCCAGCAGCCCGACACTTGGAGGGGGGAAGTATGGCTACACCTTC; CDR3 protein: CASSPTLGGGKYGYTF; V gene: TRBV7-2; J gene: TRBJ1-2; CDR3 length: 16; clone size: few; D gene: -
CDR3 DNA: TGTGCCAGCAGCGCTCGACAGGGTGCGCGGAACGAGCAGTACTTC; CDR3 protein: CASSARQGARNEQYF; V gene: TRBV11-2; J gene: TRBJ2-7; CDR3 length: 15; clone size: few; D gene: TRBD1
CDR3 DNA: TGCAGCGCCCACCTAGCGGAGAGAGCCTACAATGAGCAGTTCTTC; CDR3 protein: CSAHLAERAYNEQFF; V gene: TRBV29-1; J gene: TRBJ2-1; CDR3 length: 15; clone size: few; D gene: TRBD2
CDR3 DNA: TGCAGCGTTGGGGACAGGCCCTACAATGAGCAGTTCTTC; CDR3 protein: CSVGDRPYNEQFF; V gene: TRBV29-1; J gene: TRBJ2-1; CDR3 length: 13; clone size: few; D gene: TRBD1
CDR3 DNA: TGCGCCAGCAGCCAGGACAGGGTTGGGAACGAGCAGTACTTC; CDR3 protein: CASSQDRVGNEQYF; V gene: TRBV5-1; J gene: TRBJ2-7; CDR3 length: 14; clone size: once; D gene: TRBD1
CDR3 DNA: TGCGCCAGCAGCTTGGGTACCAGACAGGCCGAGGCTTTCTTT; CDR3 protein: CASSLGTRQAEAFF; V gene: TRBV5-1; J gene: TRBJ1-1; CDR3 length: 14; clone size: few; D gene: -
CDR3 DNA: TGTGCCAGCAGCACAGGGTTCTACAATGAGCAGTTCTTC; CDR3 protein: CASSTGFYNEQFF; V gene: TRBV6-1; J gene: TRBJ2-1; CDR3 length: 13; clone size: -; D gene: -
CDR3 DNA: TGTGCCTGGAGTGGAGACAGGCTAGCCACAGATACGCAGTATTTT; CDR3 protein: CAWSGDRLATDTQYF; V gene: TRBV30; J gene: TRBJ2-3; CDR3 length: 15; clone size: once; D gene: -
CDR3 DNA: TGTGCCAGCAGTTCACCCGGGACGGTCTCCTACGAGCAGTACTTC; CDR3 protein: CASSSPGTVSYEQYF; V gene: TRBV28; J gene: TRBJ2-7; CDR3 length: 15; clone size: few; D gene: -
CDR3 DNA: TGCAGCGTACACGGGACTAATTCCGGGGAGCTGTTTTTT; CDR3 protein: CSVHGTNSGELFF; V gene: TRBV29-1; J gene: TRBJ2-2; CDR3 length: 13; clone size: -; D gene: TRBD2
CDR3 DNA: TGTGCCAGCAGCCGGAAACCGAACACTGAAGCTTTCTTT; CDR3 protein: CASSRKPNTEAFF; V gene: TRBV5-6; J gene: TRBJ1-1; CDR3 length: 13; clone size: few; D gene: -
CDR3 DNA: TGCAGCGTTGAAGAATTAGCCGGTTCCGAGCAGTACTTC; CDR3 protein: CSVEELAGSEQYF; V gene: TRBV29-1; J gene: TRBJ2-7; CDR3 length: 13; clone size: few; D gene: -
CDR3 DNA: TGTGCCAGCAGTGAATTCCATCAGCCCCAGCATTTT; CDR3 protein: CASSEFHQPQHF; V gene: TRBV6-1; J gene: TRBJ1-5; CDR3 length: 12; clone size: -; D gene: -
CDR3 DNA: TGTGCCAGCAGTTACCAGGACAGGGGGACCTACGAGCAGTACTTC; CDR3 protein: CASSYQDRGTYEQYF; V gene: TRBV6-6; J gene: TRBJ2-7; CDR3 length: 15; clone size: -; D gene: TRBD1
CDR3 DNA: TGTGCCAGCAGCTTGGAGACAGGGTATTCACCCCTCCACTTT; CDR3 protein: CASSLETGYSPLHF; V gene: TRBV5-6; J gene: TRBJ1-6; CDR3 length: 14; clone size: -; D gene: TRBD1
CDR3 DNA: TGTGCCAGCACTCGCTCCCTGGGGAACACCGGGGAGCTGTTTTTT; CDR3 protein: CASTRSLGNTGELFF; V gene: TRBV7-9; J gene: TRBJ2-2; CDR3 length: 15; clone size: -; D gene: -
CDR3 DNA: TGTGCCAGCAGGCCCGCAACCGACAGCTATGGCTACACCTTC; CDR3 protein: CASRPATDSYGYTF; V gene: TRBV27; J gene: TRBJ1-2; CDR3 length: 14; clone size: -; D gene: -
CDR3 DNA: TGCAGCGTTGGGGGGACGGCCGCCAACTCCTACGAGCAGTACTTC; CDR3 protein: CSVGGTAANSYEQYF; V gene: TRBV29-1; J gene: TRBJ2-7; CDR3 length: 15; clone size: -; D gene: -
CDR3 DNA: TGTGCCAGCCGGCGAGACTACGAGCAGTACTTC; CDR3 protein: CASRRDYEQYF; V gene: TRBV2; J gene: TRBJ2-7; CDR3 length: 11; clone size: -; D gene: -
CDR3 DNA: TGTGCCAGCAGCGTAGTCGGCGGCATTCAGTACTTC; CDR3 protein: CASSVVGGIQYF; V gene: TRBV9; J gene: TRBJ2-4; CDR3 length: 12; clone size: once; D gene: -
CDR3 DNA: TGTGCCAGCAGCCCGACACGGGGCACCGGGGAGCTGTTTTTT; CDR3 protein: CASSPTRGTGELFF; V gene: TRBV4-2; J gene: TRBJ2-2; CDR3 length: 14; clone size: few; D gene: -